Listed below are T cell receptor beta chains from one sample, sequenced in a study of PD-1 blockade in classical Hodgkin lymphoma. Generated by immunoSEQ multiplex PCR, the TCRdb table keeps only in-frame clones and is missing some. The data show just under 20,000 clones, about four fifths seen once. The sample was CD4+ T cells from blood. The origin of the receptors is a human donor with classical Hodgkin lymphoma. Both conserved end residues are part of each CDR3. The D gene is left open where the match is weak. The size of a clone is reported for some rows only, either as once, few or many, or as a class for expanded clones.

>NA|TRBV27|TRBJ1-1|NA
CASSTPGLPNTEAFF
TGTGCCAGCAGTACTCCGGGACTTCCGAACACTGAAGCTTTCTTT
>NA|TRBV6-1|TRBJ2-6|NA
CATGTAMSGANVLTF
TGTGCCACCGGGACGGCGATGTCGGGGGCCAACGTCCTGACTTTC
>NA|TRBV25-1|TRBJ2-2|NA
CASSDPVTTGELFF
TGTGCCAGCAGCGATCCGGTGACCACCGGGGAGCTGTTTTTT
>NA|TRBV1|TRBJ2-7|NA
CTSSQVAEPFSYEQYF
TGCACCAGCAGCCAAGTAGCGGAGCCTTTCTCCTACGAGCAGTACTTC
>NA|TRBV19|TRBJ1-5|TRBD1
CASTRTGDSNQPQHF
TGTGCCAGTACTCGGACAGGGGATAGCAATCAGCCCCAGCATTTT
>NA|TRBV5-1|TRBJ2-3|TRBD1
CASSLGARGRPDTQYF
TGCGCCAGCAGCTTAGGGGCCAGGGGGCGCCCAGATACGCAGTATTTT
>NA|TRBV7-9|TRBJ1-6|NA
CASSPWGDSPLHF
TGTGCCAGCAGCCCTTGGGGGGATTCACCCCTCCACTTT
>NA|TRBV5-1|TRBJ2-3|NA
CASSLWGRDTQYF
TGCGCCAGCAGCTTATGGGGTCGGGATACGCAGTATTTT
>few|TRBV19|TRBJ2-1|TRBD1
CASSLGTGTFF
TGTGCCAGTAGTCTAGGGACAGGGACGTTCTTC
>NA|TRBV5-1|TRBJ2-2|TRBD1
CASSFDSPGQGSNTGELFF
TGCGCCAGCAGCTTCGATTCTCCGGGACAGGGGTCGAACACCGGGGAGCTGTTTTTT
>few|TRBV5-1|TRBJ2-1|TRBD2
CASSLGLAGASLYNEQFF
TGCGCCAGCAGCTTGGGGCTAGCGGGGGCCTCTCTTTACAATGAGCAGTTCTTC
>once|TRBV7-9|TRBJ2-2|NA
CASSSRANTGELFF
TGTGCCAGCAGCTCCCGGGCGAACACCGGGGAGCTGTTTTTT
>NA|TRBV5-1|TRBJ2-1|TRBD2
CASSLGLAGGLKAYNEQFF
TGCGCCAGCAGCTTGGGGCTAGCGGGAGGGCTGAAGGCCTACAATGAGCAGTTCTTC
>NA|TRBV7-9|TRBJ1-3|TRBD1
CASSSRDRHSGNTIYF
TGTGCCAGCAGCTCCCGGGACAGGCACTCTGGAAACACCATATATTTT
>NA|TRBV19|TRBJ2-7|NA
CASSMQEAYEQYF
TGTGCCAGTAGTATGCAGGAAGCCTACGAGCAGTACTTC
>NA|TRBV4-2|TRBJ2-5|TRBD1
CASSQIGTGKETQYF
TGTGCCAGCAGCCAGATCGGGACAGGGAAGGAGACCCAGTACTTC
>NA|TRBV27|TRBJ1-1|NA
CASSPFLVGKTPSEAFF
TGTGCCAGCAGTCCGTTTTTGGTGGGAAAAACTCCTTCTGAAGCTTTCTTT
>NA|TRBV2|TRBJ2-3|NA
CASRITDTQYF
TGTGCCAGCAGGATTACAGATACGCAGTATTTT
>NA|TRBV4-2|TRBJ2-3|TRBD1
CASSQGDRGRGTDTQYF
TGTGCCAGCAGCCAAGGGGACAGGGGGCGCGGCACAGATACGCAGTATTTT
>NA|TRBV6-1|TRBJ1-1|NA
CASSHQGNTEAFF
TGTGCCAGCAGTCACCAAGGGAACACTGAAGCTTTCTTT
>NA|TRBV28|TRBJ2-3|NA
CASSFSGTKDTQYF
TGTGCCAGCAGTTTTTCTGGAACCAAAGATACGCAGTATTTT
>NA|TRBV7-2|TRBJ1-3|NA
CASSLGLVGNTIYF
TGTGCCAGCAGCTTAGGGCTGGTTGGAAACACCATATATTTT
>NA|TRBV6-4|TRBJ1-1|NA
CASTPGAGNTEAFF
TGTGCCAGCACCCCGGGGGCGGGAAACACTGAAGCTTTCTTT
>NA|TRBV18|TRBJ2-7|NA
CASSGGTSYEQYF
TGTGCCAGCTCAGGCGGAACCTCCTACGAGCAGTACTTC